Listed below are T cell receptor beta chains from one sample, sequenced in a study of blood T cells in healthy people across ages. Each CDR3 protein is one row after TCRdb ran MiXCR on the 5' RACE reads. This sample has some 370,000 distinct CDR3 sequences, with about 49% found just once. Source material: blood. These receptors came from a man aged 55 to 70 in good health. Each CDR3 is given with its conserved first and last residue. The D gene is left open where the match is weak. For some rows the clone size is stated as once, few or many, or as a class when expanded; others skip it.

J gene,V gene,D gene,clone size,CDR3 protein,CDR3 DNA
TRBJ2-7,TRBV6-2/TRBV6-3,TRBD2,once,CASSTFGTSGGFSYEQYF,TGTGCCAGCAGTACCTTTGGGACTAGCGGGGGGTTCTCCTACGAGCAGTACTTC
TRBJ1-2,TRBV24-1,NA,few,CATSDSRGPGYGYTF,TGTGCCACCAGTGATTCACGGGGCCCAGGCTATGGCTACACCTTC
TRBJ2-2,TRBV11-2,NA,NA,CASSRDTHDTGELFF,TGTGCCAGCAGCAGGGACACCCACGACACCGGGGAGCTGTTTTTT
TRBJ2-2,TRBV5-1,NA,NA,CASTTSPNTGELFF,TGCGCCAGCACGACTAGTCCGAACACCGGGGAGCTGTTTTTT
TRBJ2-1,TRBV11-2,NA,NA,CASSLVHEQFF,TGTGCCAGCAGCCTAGTCCATGAGCAGTTCTTC
TRBJ2-6,TRBV27,TRBD2,NA,CASSFFGRAGANVLTF,TGTGCCAGCAGTTTCTTCGGGAGGGCCGGGGCCAACGTCCTGACTTTC
TRBJ2-1,TRBV27,TRBD1,few,CASSQPGQGGNEQFF,TGTGCCAGCAGCCAGCCGGGACAGGGAGGGAATGAGCAGTTCTTC
TRBJ2-7,TRBV5-6,NA,NA,CASSDVRTYEQYF,TGTGCCAGCTCGGACGTGAGAACCTACGAGCAGTACTTC
TRBJ2-6,TRBV20-1,NA,NA,CSALKFEAGANVLTF,TGCAGTGCTCTTAAATTCGAGGCTGGGGCCAACGTCCTGACTTTC
TRBJ2-3,TRBV29-1,NA,NA,CSVEGGVDTQYF,TGCAGCGTTGAAGGGGGGGTAGATACGCAGTATTTT
TRBJ1-6,TRBV6-6,NA,few,CASSLPPGASYNSPLHF,TGTGCCAGCAGTTTACCGCCAGGGGCATCCTATAATTCACCCCTCCACTTT
TRBJ2-7,TRBV10-3,TRBD2,NA,CAIGGLAGYEQYF,TGTGCCATCGGGGGACTAGCGGGCTACGAGCAGTACTTC
TRBJ1-6,TRBV28,NA,NA,CASSFVSWGTIPIYNSPLHF,TGTGCCAGCAGTTTTGTTTCCTGGGGGACAATCCCCATCTATAATTCACCCCTCCACTTT
TRBJ1-5,TRBV24-1,TRBD1,NA,CATSTGGQGASNQPQHF,TGTGCCACCAGTACTGGGGGACAGGGGGCCAGCAATCAGCCCCAGCATTTT
TRBJ1-4,TRBV27,NA,NA,CASKGGPATNEKLFF,TGTGCCAGCAAGGGGGGACCTGCAACTAATGAAAAACTGTTTTTT
TRBJ2-3,TRBV4-2,TRBD2,many,CASSLNLAGGTDTQYF,TGTGCCAGCAGTCTTAACCTAGCGGGAGGCACAGATACGCAGTATTTT